This TCR beta chain was retrieved from a study of blood T cell repertoires in COVID-19. Study background: Samples of COVID-19 (acute and convalescent) were obtained from the United States, Italy and Spain. PBMCs, B-cell-depleted T cells, or T cells were the source of the cDNA or gDNA that made up the material.

Authors' data handling: It was from reference gene primer amplification that nucleated cell counts were estimated. Measured with immunoSEQ multiplex PCR; TCRdb has only the in-frame clones, and not every one. Clone size and V and J calls were adopted from that table, with D and trimming inferred from the DNA. The sample carries about 170,000 clones, 65% to 85% recorded once. The V and J ends lost 3 bases and 2 bases respectively, with 7 bases between them. The CDR3 is made up of 13 amino acids. In germline, CDR1 is MNHNS, CDR2 SASEGT. This TCR was sampled from a human donor with acute or convalescent COVID-19. The donor label of this sample is uncertain. The J gene is TRBJ1-1, the V gene TRBV6-1, with unresolved D. The specimen sequenced was peripheral blood. Written as DNA, the CDR3 is TGTGCCAGCAGTGATGAGGCTAACACTGAAGCTTTCTTT. Translation: CASSDEANTEAFF.